This T cell receptor (beta chain) was sequenced during a study of beta chain features in type 1 diabetes. Study as a whole: Investigators examined 107,917,701 sorted cells across all samples.

This clone was seen just once. Its antigen is currently unknown. Of the isolated RNA, all was reverse transcribed, and so the sequenced material was expressed TCRB transcripts. TCRdb keeps only in-frame clones here, not all; method: immunoSEQ multiplex PCR. The sample holds over 650,000 clones; 11% to 15% are singletons and the top ten take less than 0.04%. Blood was collected once per donor into heparin, averaging roughly 110 mL. Findings of the study overall: Short templates might get an advantage during PCR, and this would be equal in patients and controls. Type 1 diabetes patients had moderately but significantly shorter TCRB CDR3s in all four CD4+ subsets. The naive, central memory and Treg TCRB repertoires looked more alike in patients than they did in healthy donors.

Germline V CDR1 and CDR2: SGHVS, FNYEAQ. With 1 base removed from V and 7 bases from J, the gap between germline ends came to 8 bases. The CDR3 consists of 13 residues. The source is a man aged 18 to 29 with type 1 diabetes. Sequencing input: naive CD4+ T cells from blood. The rearrangement links TRBV7-6 to TRBJ2-1; D is unclear. The CDR3 DNA reads as TGTGCCAGCAGCTTAGACCGAGCAAATGAGCAGTTCTTC. Amino acid sequence: CASSLDRANEQFF.